Below, one T cell receptor beta chain is given with its context. The data belong to a study of blood T cell repertoires in COVID-19. Study-level background: From the United States, Italy and Spain came samples of acute and convalescent COVID-19. PBMCs, B-cell-depleted T cells, or T cells were the source of the cDNA or gDNA that made up the material.

The germline V and J ends were trimmed by 6 bases and 6 bases, with 17 bases remaining between them. The CDR3 runs 14 residues. The germline gives CDR1 MGHRA, CDR2 YSYEKL. Original handling: Reference gene primer amplification gave nucleated cell count estimates. Generated by immunoSEQ multiplex PCR, the TCRdb table keeps only in-frame clones and is missing some. D and trimming were read from the DNA, whereas the V and J calls and clone size are those reported in that table. The table includes 100,000 to 120,000 clones, over 75% detected once. The V and J genes are TRBV4-1 and TRBJ1-1, with D perhaps TRBD1 (5 bases). This clonotype was obtained from a woman aged 70-85 years who had recovered from COVID-19. Sequenced sample: peripheral blood. The CDR3 bases are TGCGCCAGCAGGAAAGGTCGGATACAGGCTGAAGCTTTCTTT. Encoded protein: CASRKGRIQAEAFF.